This TCR beta chain stems from a study of chemoradiotherapy in HPV16-positive cancers. The CDR3 runs to 16 residues. Trimming at V came to 5 bases and at J to 7 bases, leaving 8 bases not matched to a gene. Germline V CDR1 and CDR2: SGHAT, FQNNGV. Method: immunoSEQ multiplex PCR; TCRdb's copy keeps in-frame clones and lacks some. The table records around 15,000 clones, 69% of them present only once. The chain couples TRBV11-2 to TRBJ1-6; 10 bases agree with TRBD1. The receptor's source is a human donor with HPV-associated anogenital cancer. The specimen was obtained from a patient who underwent chemoradiotherapy. The chain's CDR3 is CASSAGQGFRNSPLHF. The CDR3 nucleotides are TGTGCCAGCAGCGCGGGACAGGGGTTTAGGAATTCACCCCTCCACTTT.